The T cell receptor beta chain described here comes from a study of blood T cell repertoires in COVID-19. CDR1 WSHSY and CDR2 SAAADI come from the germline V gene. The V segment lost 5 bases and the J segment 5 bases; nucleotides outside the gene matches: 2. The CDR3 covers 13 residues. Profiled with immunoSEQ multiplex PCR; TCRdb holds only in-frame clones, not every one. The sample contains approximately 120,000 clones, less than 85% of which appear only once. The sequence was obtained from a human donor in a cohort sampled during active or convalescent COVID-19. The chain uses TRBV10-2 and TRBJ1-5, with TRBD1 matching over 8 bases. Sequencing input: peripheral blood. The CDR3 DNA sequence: TGCGCCAGCAGTAAGGACAGGGATCAGCCCCAGCATTTT. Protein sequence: CASSKDRDQPQHF.